There are many counts of the clone carrying this T cell receptor beta chain. The record originates from a study of spatial heterogeneity in lung cancer. Overall study: The count of detected beta-chain sequences consistently exceeded that of alpha-chain sequences.

As for time point: sample taken at primary tumor resection. The sequenced material consisted of unsorted whole RNA from tumor, nontumor lung or frozen PBMC. The length of the CDR3 is 15 residues. Per germline, CDR1 LGHNA and CDR2 YNFKEQ. V dropped 4 bases and J dropped 8 bases, with 17 bases sitting between them. In the library, each TCR cDNA molecule bore its own unique molecular identifier. TCRdb fed the 5' RACE reads into MiXCR, producing one record per CDR3 protein. The sample shows about 20,000 distinct CDR3 sequences, approximately 6.2% of them seen only once. V is TRBV4-2 and J is TRBJ1-4; perhaps TRBD1 as D (6 bases). This clonotype was sampled from a male donor with early-stage non-small cell lung cancer. The material was PBMCs, obtained at surgery. The CDR3 loop is CASSPRQDFEEKLFF. The CDR3 nucleotides read TGTGCCAGCAGCCCGCGACAGGATTTCGAGGAAAAACTGTTTTTT.